This TCR beta chain was captured in a study of blood T cell repertoires in COVID-19. Study in general: Collection of acute and convalescent COVID-19 samples took place in the United States, Italy and Spain. From T cells, B-cell-depleted T cells, or PBMCs came the material, which was cDNA or gDNA.

Authors' methods: Reference gene primer amplification gave nucleated cell count estimates. This table comes from immunoSEQ multiplex PCR, and its TCRdb copy is limited to in-frame clones, with some not included. Clone size and the V and J calls come from that table; the DNA yielded D and trimming. The table lists 100,000 or so clones, 81% of them singletons. Trimming removed 0 bases at V and 5 bases at J, with 10 bases between. The CDR3 contains 14 residues. Germline-derived CDR1 and CDR2 are MNHNS and SASEGT. This chain joins TRBV6-1 and TRBJ1-1; D gene unclear. Specimen: peripheral blood. This clonotype originated in a woman in her 70s with acute or convalescent COVID-19. The CDR3 nucleotides are TGTGCCAGCAGTGAAGCGATCCCGAGTACTGAAGCTTTCTTT. Protein product: CASSEAIPSTEAFF.